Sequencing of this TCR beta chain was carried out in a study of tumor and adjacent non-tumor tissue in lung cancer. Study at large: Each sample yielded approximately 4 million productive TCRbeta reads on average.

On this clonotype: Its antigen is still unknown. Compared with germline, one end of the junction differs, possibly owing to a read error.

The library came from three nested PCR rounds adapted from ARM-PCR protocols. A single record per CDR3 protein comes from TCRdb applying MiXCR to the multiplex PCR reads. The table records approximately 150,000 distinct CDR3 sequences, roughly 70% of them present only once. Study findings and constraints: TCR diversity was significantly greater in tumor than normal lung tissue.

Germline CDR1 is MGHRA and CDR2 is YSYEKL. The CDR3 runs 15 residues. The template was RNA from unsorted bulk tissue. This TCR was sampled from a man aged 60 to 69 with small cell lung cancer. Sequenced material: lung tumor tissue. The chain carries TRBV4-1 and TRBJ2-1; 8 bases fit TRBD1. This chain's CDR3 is CAGSQEDREYNEQFF. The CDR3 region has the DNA TGTGCCGGCAGCCAAGAGGACAGGGAATACAACGAGCAGTTCTTC.